This T cell receptor beta chain was found in a study of blood T cell repertoires in COVID-19. How the authors handled the data: For nucleated cells, counts were estimated from reference gene primer amplification. Some clones are missing from TCRdb's copy, which holds only in-frame ones; the method was immunoSEQ multiplex PCR. Clonal size and the V and J genes are those of that table, whereas D and trimming came from the DNA. The sample lists roughly 250,000 clones; nearly 90% were seen once. V lost 4 bases, J lost 2 bases, and 5 bases stayed unmatched. Germline V gives CDR1 SGHRS, CDR2 YFSETQ. The CDR3 covers 14 residues.

This clonotype was obtained from a woman in her forties who had recovered from COVID-19. Input material: peripheral blood. The gene calls are TRBV5-1 and TRBJ2-5, with 7 nucleotides matching TRBD1. The DNA of the CDR3 is TGCGCCAGCAGCGAACAGGGGAATCAAGAGACCCAGTACTTC. Translating gives CASSEQGNQETQYF.